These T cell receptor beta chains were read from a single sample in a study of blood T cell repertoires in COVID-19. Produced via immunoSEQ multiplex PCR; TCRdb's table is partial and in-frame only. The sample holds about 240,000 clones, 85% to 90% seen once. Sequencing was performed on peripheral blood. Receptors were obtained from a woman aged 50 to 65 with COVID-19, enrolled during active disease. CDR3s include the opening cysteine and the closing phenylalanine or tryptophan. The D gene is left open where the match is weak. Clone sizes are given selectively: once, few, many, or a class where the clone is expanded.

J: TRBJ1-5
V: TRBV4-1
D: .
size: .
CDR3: CASSRGGGVQPQHF
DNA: TGCGCCAGCAGCCGTGGCGGGGGCGTTCAGCCCCAGCATTTT

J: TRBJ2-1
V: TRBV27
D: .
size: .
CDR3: CASSSKGTYNEQFF
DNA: TGTGCCAGCAGTTCCAAAGGGACTTACAATGAGCAGTTCTTC

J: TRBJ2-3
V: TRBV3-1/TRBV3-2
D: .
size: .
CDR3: CASSQDRTDTQYF
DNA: TGTGCCAGCAGCCAAGATCGGACAGATACGCAGTATTTT

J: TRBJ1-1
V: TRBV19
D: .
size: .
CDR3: CASSLAGVNTEAFF
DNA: TGTGCCAGTAGCCTCGCGGGGGTAAACACTGAAGCTTTCTTT

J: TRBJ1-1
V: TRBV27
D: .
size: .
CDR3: CASKQGRGDTEAFF
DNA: TGTGCCAGTAAACAGGGCAGAGGCGACACTGAAGCTTTCTTT

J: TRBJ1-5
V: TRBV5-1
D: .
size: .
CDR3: CASSLDGYSNQPQHF
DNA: TGCGCCAGCAGCCTGGACGGTTATAGCAATCAGCCCCAGCATTTT

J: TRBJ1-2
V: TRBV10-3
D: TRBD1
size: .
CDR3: CAIRGQGEYGYTF
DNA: TGTGCCATCCGCGGACAGGGGGAATATGGCTACACCTTC

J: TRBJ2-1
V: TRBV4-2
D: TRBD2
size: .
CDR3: CASSLRWASGGGSYNEQFF
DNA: TGTGCCAGCAGCCTGAGGTGGGCTAGCGGGGGTGGGTCCTACAATGAGCAGTTCTTC

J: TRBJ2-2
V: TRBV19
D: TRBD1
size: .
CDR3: CASSVDRGGTGELFF
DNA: TGTGCCAGTAGTGTCGACAGGGGGGGAACCGGGGAGCTGTTTTTT

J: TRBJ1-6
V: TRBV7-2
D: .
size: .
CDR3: CASSTQPGQNSPLHF
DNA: TGTGCCAGCAGCACTCAGCCGGGACAAAATTCACCCCTCCACTTT

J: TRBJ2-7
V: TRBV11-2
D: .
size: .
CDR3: CASSFGLQGTILDEQYF
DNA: TGTGCCAGCAGCTTCGGACTTCAGGGGACCATCCTCGACGAGCAGTACTTC

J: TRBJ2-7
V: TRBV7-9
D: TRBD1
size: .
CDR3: CASSLEGQGYEQYF
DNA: TGTGCCAGCAGCTTGGAGGGACAGGGCTACGAGCAGTACTTC

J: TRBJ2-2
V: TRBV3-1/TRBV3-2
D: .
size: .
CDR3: CASSQGDFRSGELFF
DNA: TGTGCCAGCAGCCAGGGTGACTTCCGATCCGGGGAGCTGTTTTTT

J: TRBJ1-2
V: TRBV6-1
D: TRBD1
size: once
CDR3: CASSEATGYGYTF
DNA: TGTGCCAGCAGTGAAGCGACAGGGTATGGCTACACCTTC